This paragraph reports one T cell receptor beta chain. Its target is unknown. The CDR3 has 15 amino acids. Germline V gene data show CDR1 as SGHVS and CDR2 as FNYEAQ. J lost 3 bases, V lost 5 bases, and 5 bases had no gene match. These data are taken from a study of T cell repertoires in cytomegalovirus infection. Whole-study context: Evidence of both CMV infection and a matching HLA type came from public TCR beta signatures.

Overall study findings and caveats: Cumulative frequency of public TCR beta families picked out carriers of CMV plus the relevant HLA. The ex vivo response showed dominance by HLA-C-restricted CMV-specific TCR beta clonotypes.

MiXCR, applied by TCRdb to the reads, yields one record per CDR3 protein. The sample holds approximately 43,000 distinct CDR3 sequences, approximately 22% seen once. The sequence came from a human donor in good health (CMV status not recorded). Some clones in this sample may be carry-over from other donors' samples. V is TRBV7-6 and J is TRBJ2-1, with 9 bases that match TRBD2. Sample: PBMCs, sequenced either directly or after in vitro stimulation (not recorded which). CDR3 in amino acids: CASSTLAGDYNEQFF. The CDR3, as DNA: TGTGCCAGCAGCACATTAGCGGGGGACTACAATGAGCAGTTCTTC.